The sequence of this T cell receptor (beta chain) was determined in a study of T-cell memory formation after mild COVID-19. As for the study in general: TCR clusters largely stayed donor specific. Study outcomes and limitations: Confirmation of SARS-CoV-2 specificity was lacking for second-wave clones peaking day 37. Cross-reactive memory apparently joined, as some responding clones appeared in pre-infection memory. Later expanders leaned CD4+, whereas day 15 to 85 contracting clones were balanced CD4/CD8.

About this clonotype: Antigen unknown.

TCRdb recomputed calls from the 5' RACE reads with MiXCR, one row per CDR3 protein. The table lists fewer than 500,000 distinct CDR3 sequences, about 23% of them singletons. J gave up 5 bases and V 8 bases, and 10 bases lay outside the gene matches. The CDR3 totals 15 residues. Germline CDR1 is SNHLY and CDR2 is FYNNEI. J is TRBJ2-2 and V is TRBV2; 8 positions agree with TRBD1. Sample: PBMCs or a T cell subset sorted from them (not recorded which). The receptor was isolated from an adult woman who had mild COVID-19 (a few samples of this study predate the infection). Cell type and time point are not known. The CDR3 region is CASVKETGGTGELFF. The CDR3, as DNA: TGTGCCAGCGTTAAAGAAACAGGGGGGACCGGGGAGCTGTTTTTT.